What follows are 3 T cell receptor beta chains derived from one specimen sequenced in a study of post-analysis software for immune sequencing data. Study-wide results and limits: Included in a set of about 5 TRBV segments more frequent in patients than controls were TRBV5-6, TRBV5-1 and TRBV20-1.

Unique-molecular-identifier-tagged TCR beta cDNA libraries were used. TCRdb re-called the PCR reads with MiXCR, one entry per CDR3 protein. The sample carries some 500,000 distinct CDR3 sequences, around 40% recorded once. These receptors' targets are unknown. What was sequenced was blood. These receptors originate from a girl aged 5 to 17 with multiple sclerosis.

The chain is built from TRBV3-1 and TRBJ2-7; D tentatively fits TRBD1 or TRBD2 (6 bases each). The CDR3 is made up of 14 amino acids. Germline loops: CDR1 LGHDT, CDR2 YNNKEL (reference sequence). The ends were cut back, 3 bases at V and 8 bases at J, with 17 bases in the middle. CDR3 nucleotide sequence: TGTGCCAGCAGCCAGGGCCCGGGGGCCCAAAAGCAGTACTTC. This translates into CASSQGPGAQKQYF.

This clonotype was counted between two and nine times. The gene calls are TRBV12-3 or TRBV12-4 and TRBJ1-1; 7 bases match TRBD1. V dropped 5 bases and J dropped 3; count of bases not matched to a gene: 3. This CDR3 contains 13 residues. The CDR3 loop reads CASSLGQDTEAFF. The CDR3 DNA follows: TGTGCCAGCAGTCTTGGACAGGACACTGAAGCTTTCTTT.

As concerns this clonotype: A much larger clone is a single base away; this may be a read error. V gene TRBV7-3 combines with J gene TRBJ2-5; the D gene is possibly TRBD2 (5 bases). Trimming stripped 5 bases from V and 11 bases from J, with 18 bases between. Per germline, CDR1 SGHTA and CDR2 FQGTGA. CDR3 length equals 13 residues. CDR3 amino acids: CASSQRVVGEQYF. The CDR3 DNA reads as TGTGCCAGCAGCCAAAGAGTAGTGGGAGAGCAGTACTTC.